This T cell receptor beta chain was retrieved from a study of regulatory T cells in long-lasting Graves disease. The time point is: newly diagnosed GD, antithyroid drugs for less than 3 months. RNA from PBMCs was the source of the TCR library. CDR1 SGHRS and CDR2 YFSETQ come from the germline V gene. V was shortened by 4 bases and J by 2 bases, with 15 bases between the two germline ends. The CDR3 length is 16 residues. Assembly of TCR beta libraries relied on iRepertoire HTBI primers together with Arm-PCR of CDR3 regions. TCRdb itself ran the multiplex PCR reads through MiXCR, one entry per CDR3 protein. Of some 350,000 distinct CDR3 sequences in the sample, about 16% are singletons; the top ten hold around 20%. This clonotype was picked up many times. Another study also made use of these data, one on T cells in Graves' hyperthyroidism and ophthalmopathy. That report adds: Exclusion followed for patients with uncontrolled infection, other autoimmune disease, pregnancy or lactation. Carried out on the TCR CDR3, a first-round RT-PCR used the HTBI primer set.

The sample in question was peripheral blood mononuclear cells (PBMCs), obtained at new diagnosis, from a patient treated with antithyroid drugs. The chain links TRBV5-1 to TRBJ2-2, with D perhaps TRBD2 (6 bases). The source of this sequence is a woman aged 18-29 years with Graves disease. CDR3 residues: CASSQSGTLNTGELFF. The CDR3, as DNA: TGCGCCAGCAGCCAATCGGGGACTCTTAACACCGGGGAGCTGTTTTTT.